Each of the 9 T cell receptor beta chains below was sequenced from the same sample in a study of shared T cell receptors in the human thymus. This table comes from immunoSEQ multiplex PCR, and its TCRdb copy is limited to in-frame clones, with some not included. Of about 730,000 clones detected, 80% to 90% appear once; the ten largest clones hold more than 0.008%. This sample also appeared in a second study, on human thymus T cells.

Sample: thymocytes. The receptors derive from a girl less than two years old with a congenital heart defect.

The rearrangement links TRBV5-1 to TRBJ2-3, with D maybe TRBD1 (5 bases). V was trimmed by 1 base and J by 2 bases, leaving 11 bases between them. This CDR3 region has 15 residues. CDR1 is SGHRS and CDR2 is YFSETQ in the germline V gene. For the CDR3, the DNA is TGCGCCAGCAGCTTGAGACAGCGAGCCACAGATACGCAGTATTTT. Protein sequence: CASSLRQRATDTQYF.

Concerning this clone: The junction and the germline gene differ at one end; a read error may be behind it. This sample includes further DNA sequences coding for the same CDR3. This chain connects TRBV6-5 to TRBJ2-5; 12 bases match TRBD2. CDR1 is MNHEY and CDR2 is SVGAGI in the germline V gene. This CDR3 contains 14 residues. CDR3 bases: TGTGCCAGCAGCCTAGCGGGGGGGCGAGAGACACAGTACTTC. It specifies CASSLAGGRETQYF.

The chain carries TRBV4-1 and TRBJ2-1; 11 bases map to TRBD2. CDR1 is MGHRA, CDR2 YSYEKL, per germline. This CDR3 is built from 19 residues. Losses at the gene ends were 0 bases for V and 1 base for J; bases not matched to a gene: 8. The CDR3 is CASSQEYSGGAVSYNEQFF. DNA for the CDR3: TGCGCCAGCAGCCAAGAATATAGCGGGGGGGCCGTATCCTACAATGAGCAGTTCTTC.

This chain connects TRBV7-4 to TRBJ1-5; D unresolved. The CDR3 has 19 residues. CDR1 SGHVT and CDR2 SQSDAQ come from the germline V gene. V gave up 4 bases and J gave up 2 bases, with 24 bases separating them. CDR3 loop: CASSSRRTGRPGGNQPQHF. The CDR3 DNA is TGTGCCAGCAGCTCGAGAAGAACCGGACGGCCGGGAGGCAATCAGCCCCAGCATTTT.

J is TRBJ1-2 and V is TRBV7-9, with D unclear. Looked up from germline, CDR1 is SEHNR and CDR2 is FQNEAQ (reference sequence). The ends were cut back, 3 bases at V and 1 base at J, with 24 bases in the middle. The CDR3 runs to 19 residues. CDR3 DNA sequence: TGTGCCAGCAGCTTTTTAGGGCAGAAGAAATGGAGGAATAACTATGGCTACACCTTC. Protein product: CASSFLGQKKWRNNYGYTF. Full variable domain (missing parts from reference TRBV7-9 and TRBJ1-2): DTGVSQNPRHKITKRGQNVTFRCDPISEHNRLYWYRQTLGQGPEFLTYFQNEAQLEKSRLLSDRFSAERPKGSFSTLEIQRTEQGDSAMYLCASSFLGQKKWRNNYGYTFGSGTRLTVV.

The J gene is TRBJ1-1, the V gene TRBV5-6; D remains unclear. V lost 4 bases to trimming and J lost 1 base, with 23 bases between them. Germline loops: CDR1 SGHDT, CDR2 YYEEEE. This CDR3 region has 18 residues. Here the CDR3 reads CASSHADITPGANTEAFF. CDR3 in DNA: TGTGCCAGCAGCCATGCCGACATCACCCCCGGCGCGAACACTGAAGCTTTCTTT.

The rearrangement joins TRBV5-1 to TRBJ2-5, with D possibly TRBD1 on 6 matching bases. The V gene lost 1 base and the J gene lost 0 bases, with 13 bases spanning the gap. Germline V lookup: CDR1 SGHRS, CDR2 YFSETQ. There are 16 residues in the CDR3. The CDR3 here is CASSLLPQGHQETQYF. The CDR3 DNA follows: TGCGCCAGCAGCTTGCTGCCCCAGGGGCACCAAGAGACCCAGTACTTC.

The V call is TRBV5-1, the J call TRBJ1-6; possibly TRBD1 for D (5 bases). CDR3 length: 16 amino acids. Germline CDR1 is SGHRS and CDR2 is YFSETQ. Trimming removed 0 bases from V and 8 bases from J, with 15 bases in between. CDR3 amino acids: CASSLVASGLHSPLHF. CDR3 in DNA: TGCGCCAGCAGCTTGGTTGCCTCGGGACTGCATTCACCCCTCCACTTT.

The gene calls are TRBV23-1 and TRBJ2-7, with D perhaps TRBD1 (6 bases). TRBV23-1 is sorted into the ORF group, with uncertain function. V lost 4 bases to trimming and J lost 2 bases, with 12 bases between them. This CDR3 comprises 14 residues. Written as DNA, the CDR3 is TGCGCCAGCAGTCGAGGGGACACCACCTACGAGCAGTACTTC. Amino acid sequence: CASSRGDTTYEQYF.